This TCR beta chain was identified during a study of T cells in Graves' hyperthyroidism and ophthalmopathy. About the study: Peripheral blood specimens were obtained at initial diagnosis, prior to any treatment.

Using RNA transcripts as the source, TCR beta CDR3 regions were amplified. A first-round RT-PCR of the TCR CDR3 used the HTBI primer set. TCRdb fed the multiplex PCR reads into MiXCR, producing one record per CDR3 protein. The repertoire holds a few hundred thousand distinct CDR3 sequences, approximately 17% seen once, with 40% in the top ten. Patients were excluded for uncontrolled infection, other autoimmune disease, pregnancy or lactation. This CDR3 spans 17 amino acids. The V end was cut by 3 bases, the J end by 12 bases, with 25 bases between. CDR1 SGHNT and CDR2 YYREEE come from the germline V gene (reference sequence). This clonotype was detected only a few times. Its specificity is not known. Study outcomes and limitations: Model output signaled ophthalmopathy a median around 6.9 months ahead of onset. Appearing also in blood were most of the thyroid clonotypes expanded above 0.001.

The TCR was taken from a man in his late teens or twenties with Graves' ophthalmopathy. Material: blood. The chain recombines TRBV5-4 with TRBJ1-6; possibly TRBD1 for D (5 bases). Written as DNA, the CDR3 is TGTGCCAGCAGCTCCACTCGGGGGGACCCCTTTGGTCGACCCCTCCACTTT. As protein: CASSSTRGDPFGRPLHF.